These 5 T cell receptor beta chains came from one sample sequenced in a study of memory CD4+ T cells and cytomegalovirus serostatus (dated by TCRdb to about 2019). Library preparation employed the immunoSEQ multiplex PCR assay. The table comes from immuneACCESS by way of TCRdb, which keeps in-frame sequences with V and J called. Part of the clones is missing from these tables; in studies checked, under half for an unresolved V gene and the rest for unknown reasons. For this sample the table gives about 60,000 clones, of which over 60% were detected only once. The ten biggest clones cover around 0.58% of the sample. Single viable CD3+CD4+CD8-CD45RO+ cells were sorted as memory CD4+ T cells on a FACSAria II. The specimen was memory CD4+ T cells from blood. Source of these receptors: an adult in good health and CMV-seronegative. Some clones in this sample may be carry-over from other donors' samples.

The CDR3 sequence: CAWGSGGTNTGELFF. CDR3 nucleotide sequence: TGTGCCTGGGGAAGCGGGGGGACGAACACCGGGGAGCTGTTTTTT. The rearrangement uses TRBV30 and TRBJ2-2; TRBD2 matches 9 bases. The CDR3 is 15 residues long. Germline lookup yields CDR1 GTSNPN and CDR2 SVGIG (reference sequence). Losses at the gene ends were 5 bases for V and 0 bases for J; bases not matched to a gene: 4.

This clone was seen only a few times. This chain uses TRBV10-3 with TRBJ2-1; tentatively, D is TRBD1 or TRBD2 (6 bases each). Trimming stripped 2 bases from V and 7 bases from J, with 15 bases between. The CDR3 loop spans 15 amino acids. CDR1 is ENHRY and CDR2 is SYGVKD in the germline V gene. The CDR3 nucleotides read TGTGCCATCAGTGAGGTGTGGGGGGCCGGAAATGAGCAGTTCTTC. Translating it yields CAISEVWGAGNEQFF.

J is TRBJ1-1 and V is TRBV4-3; a possible D gene is TRBD1 (6 bases). The CDR3 is 16 residues long. Germline CDR1 is LGHNA and CDR2 is YSLEER. V was cut by 1 base and J by 0 bases, with 12 bases left in between. The CDR3 is CASSQGRGGMNTEAFF. The CDR3 DNA is TGCGCCAGCAGCCAAGGAAGGGGGGGAATGAACACTGAAGCTTTCTTT.

The J gene is TRBJ1-4, the V gene TRBV6-1; possibly TRBD1 for D (5 bases). The CDR3 sequence is 14 residues long. The V end lost 11 bases, the J end lost 0 bases, and 13 bases lay between the germline ends. Looked up from germline, CDR1 is MNHNS and CDR2 is SASEGT. The CDR3 here is CAAAPGPTNEKLFF. The CDR3 nucleotides read TGTGCCGCCGCACCGGGACCAACTAATGAAAAACTGTTTTTT.

This chain connects TRBV6-6 to TRBJ1-2; TRBD1 matches at 7 bases. V shed 4 bases and J 2 bases; nucleotides not matched to a gene: 1. The CDR3 consists of 13 residues. In germline, CDR1 is MNHNY, CDR2 SVGAGI (reference sequence). CDR3 loop: CASSSGQNYGYTF. CDR3 nucleotides: TGTGCCAGCAGTTCGGGACAGAACTATGGCTACACCTTC.